This T cell receptor beta chain was obtained from a study of T-cell memory formation after mild COVID-19. Findings and limits, study-wide: There was a balanced CD4/CD8 profile in clones contracting day 15 to 85, and later expanders leaned CD4+. The main location of contracting CD4+ clones was CM and EM, and that of contracting CD8+ clones was EMRA.

TCRdb re-analysed the 5' RACE reads in MiXCR, keeping a single row per CDR3 protein. The data show more than 250,000 distinct CDR3 sequences, around 15% seen once. Points on this clonotype: The antigen is not known.

With 8 bases clipped from V and 1 base from J, the junction kept 5 bases outside the gene matches. This CDR3 is built from 14 residues. Germline loops: CDR1 SGHTA, CDR2 FQGNSA. This chain links TRBV7-2 with TRBJ1-5, with 7 bases identical to TRBD1. This TCR was sampled from a man aged 18 to 29 who had mild COVID-19 (a few samples of this study predate the infection). Cell type and time point are not known. The specimen was PBMCs or a T cell subset sorted from them (not recorded which). For the CDR3, the DNA is TGTGCCAGCTCGACAGGGAACAGCAATCAGCCCCAGCATTTT. It codes for CASSTGNSNQPQHF.